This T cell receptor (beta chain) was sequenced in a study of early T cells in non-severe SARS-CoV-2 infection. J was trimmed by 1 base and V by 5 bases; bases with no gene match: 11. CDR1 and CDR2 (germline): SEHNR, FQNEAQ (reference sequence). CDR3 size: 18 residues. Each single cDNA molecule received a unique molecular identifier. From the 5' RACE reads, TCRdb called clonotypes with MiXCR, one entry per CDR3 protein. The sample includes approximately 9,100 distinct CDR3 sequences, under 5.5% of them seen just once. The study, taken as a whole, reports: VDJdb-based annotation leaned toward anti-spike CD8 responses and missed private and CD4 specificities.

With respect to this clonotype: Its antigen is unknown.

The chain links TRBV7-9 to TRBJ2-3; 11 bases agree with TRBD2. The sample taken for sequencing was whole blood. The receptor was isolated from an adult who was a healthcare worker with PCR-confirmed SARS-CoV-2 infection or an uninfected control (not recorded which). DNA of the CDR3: TGTGCCAGCAGCCAAACTAGCGGGAGTGATCCTCGCACAGATACGCAGTATTTT. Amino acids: CASSQTSGSDPRTDTQYF. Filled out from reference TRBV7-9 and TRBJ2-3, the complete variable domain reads DTGVSQNPRHKITKRGQNVTFRCDPISEHNRLYWYRQTLGQGPEFLTYFQNEAQLEKSRLLSDRFSAERPKGSFSTLEIQRTEQGDSAMYLCASSQTSGSDPRTDTQYFGPGTRLTVL.